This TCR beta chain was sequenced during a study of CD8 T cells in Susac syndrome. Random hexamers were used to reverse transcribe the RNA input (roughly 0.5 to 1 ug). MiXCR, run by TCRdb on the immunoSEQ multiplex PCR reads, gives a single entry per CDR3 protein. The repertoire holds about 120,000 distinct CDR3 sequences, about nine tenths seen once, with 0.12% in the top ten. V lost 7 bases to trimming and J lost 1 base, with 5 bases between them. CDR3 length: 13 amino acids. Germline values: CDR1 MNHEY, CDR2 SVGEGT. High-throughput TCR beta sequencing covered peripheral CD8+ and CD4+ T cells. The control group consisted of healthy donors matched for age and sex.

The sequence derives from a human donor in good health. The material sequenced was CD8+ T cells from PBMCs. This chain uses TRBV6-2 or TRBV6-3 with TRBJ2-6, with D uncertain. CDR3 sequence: CASTPSGANVLTF. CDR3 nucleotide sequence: TGTGCCAGCACCCCTTCTGGGGCCAACGTCCTGACTTTC.